This T cell receptor beta chain was recovered during a study of cytomegalovirus exposure and HLA in healthy donors. Findings and caveats of the study: Most TCR beta V segments were productive about 87% or about 30% of the time in an earlier analysis. Per a later analysis, HLA-associated TCR beta chains showed more clonal expansion than other, equally common TCR beta chains. Specificity for CMV antigens was confirmed in vitro for a few of the CMV-associated chains.

About this clone: Antigen specificity is unknown.

Germline loops: CDR1 MGHRA, CDR2 YSYEKL. The CDR3 sequence is 16 residues long. The V gene end was trimmed by 2 bases and the J gene end by 11 bases; junction bases not matched to a gene: 14. Use of 60 Vbeta and 13 Jbeta primers characterized the PCR. Using immunoSEQ multiplex PCR, the repertoire was profiled, and TCRdb retains in-frame clones only, with some absent. This sample's table reports 200,000 or so clones. Source material: PBMCs. The chain links TRBV4-1 to TRBJ2-3, with 9 bases identical to TRBD2. This clonotype was obtained from a boy younger than 18 in good health and CMV-seronegative. The CDR3 coding sequence is TGCGCCAGCAGCCAAATTGCTGCGGGGGGGCCTAGTAGGCAGTATTTT. Residues: CASSQIAAGGPSRQYF.